This T cell receptor beta chain emerged from a study of control samples from healthy donors and cancer patients. TCRdb's table, derived via immunoSEQ multiplex PCR, lists solely in-frame clones and lacks some. Of approximately 27,000 clones in the sample, 85% were seen once. Germline V lookup: CDR1 MNHEY, CDR2 SVGEGT. The CDR3 has 14 amino acids. V was pared by 6 bases and J by 4 bases, with 4 bases of the junction left unmatched. The TCR was taken from a woman in her sixties or seventies with head and neck cancer. The specimen was PBMCs. This chain connects TRBV6-2 or TRBV6-3 to TRBJ2-1; 9 positions match TRBD2. As DNA, the CDR3 is TGTGCCAGCAGCAGTAGCGGGAGTTACAATGAGCAGTTCTTC. It translates to CASSSSGSYNEQFF.